One and the same sample provided the 22 T cell receptor beta chains below, sequenced in a study of early T cells in non-severe SARS-CoV-2 infection. Using its own MiXCR run on the 5' RACE reads, TCRdb lists one record per CDR3 protein. The sample has around 27,000 distinct CDR3 sequences, approximately 7% seen once. Sequenced material: whole blood. The receptors were sampled from an adult who was a healthcare worker with PCR-confirmed SARS-CoV-2 infection or an uninfected control (not recorded which).

This clonotype was picked up a small number of times. V usage is TRBV11-2 and J usage is TRBJ2-7; D unresolved. The CDR3 is 12 residues long. V was shortened by 1 base and J by 6 bases, with 7 bases between the two germline ends. Germline values: CDR1 SGHAT, CDR2 FQNNGV. The CDR3 sequence is CASSLVPGEQYF. The CDR3 DNA follows: TGTGCCAGCAGCTTAGTCCCGGGCGAGCAGTACTTC.

The table lists this clonotype with a few counts. J is TRBJ2-3 and V is TRBV11-2; D unresolved. The CDR3 loop spans 13 amino acids. Trimming cost V 3 bases and J 4 bases, with 8 bases left between them. Looked up from germline, CDR1 is SGHAT and CDR2 is FQNNGV. The CDR3 loop reads CASSFGTPDTQYF. In nucleotides, the CDR3 is TGTGCCAGCAGCTTCGGAACACCAGATACGCAGTATTTT.

This clonotype was counted at least ten times. This rearrangement joins TRBV20-1 to TRBJ1-2; weak D call: TRBD1 (5 bases). V was shortened by 6 bases and J by 2 bases, with 19 bases between the two germline ends. CDR1 is DFQATT, CDR2 SNEGSKA, per germline (reference sequence). This CDR3 is 15 amino acids long. The CDR3 region has the DNA TGCAGTGCCCCGAGACGGGACGGTAAGAACTATGGCTACACCTTC. Protein: CSAPRRDGKNYGYTF.

This clonotype was found many times. The chain employs TRBV6-6 and TRBJ2-1; 8 positions match TRBD2. CDR3 length: 16 amino acids. Trimming cost V 7 bases and J 4 bases; bases outside gene matches: 12. Germline V gene lookup returns CDR1 MNHNY and CDR2 SVGAGI (reference sequence). For the CDR3, the DNA is TGTGCCAGCACCCCAACTAGCGGAAGGCGGTACAATGAGCAGTTCTTC. Translating gives CASTPTSGRRYNEQFF.

This clonotype has ten or more counts. The rearrangement links TRBV5-8 to TRBJ1-2; D is unclear. Germline CDR1 SGHTS, CDR2 YDEGEE. The CDR3 consists of 12 residues. The V and J ends lost 5 bases and 9 bases respectively, with 14 bases between them. The CDR3 DNA reads TGTGCCAGCAGTCGTACAGTCCCGCGCTACACCTTC. This translates into CASSRTVPRYTF.

J is TRBJ2-1 and V is TRBV7-9; no definite D call. The germline V and J ends were trimmed by 3 bases and 6 bases, with 12 bases remaining between them. The CDR3 sequence is 14 residues long. Germline V CDR1 and CDR2: SEHNR, FQNEAQ (reference sequence). CDR3 nucleotides: TGTGCCAGCAGCTTGGTGGTAGGGTCCAATGAGCAGTTCTTC. Translation gives CASSLVVGSNEQFF.

This clonotype was seen ten or more times. The V gene is TRBV5-1, the J gene TRBJ1-2; D unclear. The germline V gene has CDR1 SGHRS and CDR2 YFSETQ. The CDR3 is made up of 16 amino acids. Trimming pared 2 bases from V and 8 bases from J, leaving 22 bases between. The CDR3 spells CASSLLLSRDTGGYTF. The CDR3 coding sequence is TGCGCCAGCAGCTTATTACTATCTAGGGATACGGGAGGCTACACCTTC. Variable domain in full (rest from reference TRBV5-1 and TRBJ1-2): KAGVTQTPRYLIKTRGQQVTLSCSPISGHRSVSWYQQTPGQGLQFLFEYFSETQRNKGNFPGRFSGRQFSNSRSEMNVSTLELGDSALYLCASSLLLSRDTGGYTFGSGTRLTVV.

Many counts were recorded for this clonotype. This chain joins TRBV12-3 or TRBV12-4 and TRBJ2-7; D unresolved. The CDR3 consists of 14 residues. Trimming pared 3 bases from V and 3 bases from J, leaving 12 bases between. The CDR3 spells CASSFGSDYYEQYF. CDR3 nucleotide sequence: TGTGCCAGCAGTTTTGGGTCCGATTACTACGAGCAGTACTTC.

This clonotype occurred many times. V gene TRBV3-1 combines with J gene TRBJ2-7; 16 bases agree with TRBD2. Trimming took 4 bases from V and 2 from J; bases not matched to a gene: 8. From germline, CDR1 is LGHDT and CDR2 YNNKEL (reference sequence). This CDR3 contains 18 residues. The CDR3 protein is CASSLGTSGRAHPYEQYF. The CDR3 bases are TGTGCCAGCAGCCTCGGGACTAGCGGGAGGGCCCATCCCTACGAGCAGTACTTC.

This clonotype was seen a few times. The genes are TRBV10-3 and TRBJ2-3; the D call may be TRBD1 or TRBD2 (5 bases each). Trimming cost V 3 bases and J 4 bases, with 14 bases left between them. Germline CDR1 ENHRY, CDR2 SYGVKD. The CDR3 sequence is 15 residues long. For the CDR3, the DNA is TGTGCCATCAGTGACGGAAGGGACGCGGCAGATACGCAGTATTTT. It codes for CAISDGRDAADTQYF.

This clonotype was recorded many times. J is TRBJ2-7 and V is TRBV6-5; TRBD2 might be the D (6 bases). The germline V and J ends were trimmed by 0 bases and 6 bases, with 18 bases remaining between them. Germline V lookup: CDR1 MNHEY, CDR2 SVGAGI. CDR3 length equals 16 residues. The CDR3 region has the DNA TGTGCCAGCAGTTACTCGATTCAGGGAGGTCGGGGCGAGCAGTACTTC. It codes for CASSYSIQGGRGEQYF.

This clonotype was observed a handful of times. This chain joins TRBV19 and TRBJ2-1; 10 positions agree with TRBD1. Germline CDR1 and CDR2: LNHDA and SQIVND (reference sequence). This CDR3 is 15 amino acids long. V lost 5 bases, J lost 5 bases, and 6 bases stayed unmatched. CDR3 coding DNA: TGTGCCAGTAGTCCCCGGGACAGGGGCAACAATGAGCAGTTCTTC. The encoded protein is CASSPRDRGNNEQFF.

In this sample, this clonotype turned up many times. The rearrangement links TRBV19 to TRBJ2-7, with a possible D match to TRBD2 (5 bases). Deletions cut 3 bases from V and 5 bases from J, with 14 bases between. The CDR3 has 14 amino acids. CDR1 is LNHDA, CDR2 SQIVND, per germline (reference sequence). The CDR3 protein is CASSMAGVVNEQYF. In nucleotides, the CDR3 is TGTGCCAGTAGTATGGCCGGGGTTGTGAACGAGCAGTACTTC.

This clonotype was seen at least ten times. The chain's CDR3 is CASSGPDRAGANVLTF. The DNA of the CDR3 is TGTGCCAGCAGCGGCCCGGACAGGGCTGGGGCCAACGTCCTGACTTTC. The V call is TRBV2, the J call TRBJ2-6; 8 nucleotides agree with TRBD1. V shed 6 bases, J shed 2 bases, and the junction held 6 bases outside the gene matches. Germline CDR1 reads SNHLY; CDR2 reads FYNNEI. The CDR3 is 16 amino acids.

This clonotype was recorded many times. V and J are TRBV2 and TRBJ1-5; the match to TRBD1 covers 7 bases. The V gene's germline CDR1 is SNHLY and CDR2 FYNNEI. The CDR3 covers 16 residues. With V trimmed by 6 bases and J by 0 bases, 8 bases remained unmatched. CDR3 sequence (DNA): TGTGCCAGCAGGGGACTGGGACAGCATAGCAATCAGCCCCAGCATTTT. It translates to CASRGLGQHSNQPQHF.

This clonotype was picked up one time. The genes are TRBV5-4 and TRBJ2-4; no firm D call. V lost 0 bases to trimming and J lost 0 bases, with 10 bases between them. The CDR3 sequence is 16 residues long. Germline CDR1 reads SGHNT; CDR2 reads YYREEE (reference sequence). As DNA, the CDR3 is TGTGCCAGCAGCTTGGAACAGTCACCAGCCAAAAACATTCAGTACTTC. It is translated as CASSLEQSPAKNIQYF.

This clonotype was seen more than once but under ten times. V and J are TRBV18 and TRBJ2-3, with a tentative D call TRBD2 (7 bases). Germline loops: CDR1 KGHSH, CDR2 LQKENI. Deletions cut 1 base from V and 5 bases from J, with 13 bases between. The length of the CDR3 is 15 residues. CDR3 nucleotide sequence: TGTGCCAGCTCACCACGGCTAGGGGGGGAAGATACGCAGTATTTT. It translates to CASSPRLGGEDTQYF. Full variable domain (remainder filled in from reference TRBV18 and TRBJ2-3): NAGVMQNPRHLVRRRGQEARLRCSPMKGHSHVYWYRQLPEEGLKFMVYLQKENIIDESGMPKERFSAEFPKEGPSILRIQQVVRGDSAAYFCASSPRLGGEDTQYFGPGTRLTVL.

This clonotype has more than one count but fewer than ten. The genes are TRBV4-2 and TRBJ2-1, with D perhaps TRBD2 (6 bases). From germline, CDR1 is LGHNA and CDR2 YNFKEQ. The V end was cut by 0 bases, the J end by 7 bases, with 10 bases between. The CDR3 spans 14 residues. CDR3 bases: TGTGCCAGCAGCCAAGATTTCAGCGGGAATGAGCAGTTCTTC. Protein sequence: CASSQDFSGNEQFF.

This chain links TRBV7-9 with TRBJ1-3; D may be TRBD1 (6 bases). V was cut by 0 bases and J by 4 bases, with 10 bases left in between. CDR1 is SEHNR, CDR2 FQNEAQ, per germline (reference sequence). This CDR3 contains 15 residues. CDR3 region: CASSLAGGRGNTIYF. CDR3 DNA: TGTGCCAGCAGCTTAGCGGGGGGGCGCGGAAACACCATATATTTT. The full variable domain, in which reference TRBV7-9 and TRBJ1-3 provide the parts outside the CDR3, is DTGVSQNPRHKITKRGQNVTFRCDPISEHNRLYWYRQTLGQGPEFLTYFQNEAQLEKSRLLSDRFSAERPKGSFSTLEIQRTEQGDSAMYLCASSLAGGRGNTIYFGEGSWLTVV.

This clonotype came up many times. The chain has TRBV12-5 and TRBJ2-1; D not certain. Trimming removed 0 bases at V and 6 bases at J, with 6 bases between. In germline, CDR1 is LGHNT, CDR2 FRNRAP. This CDR3 is built from 13 residues. This chain's CDR3 is CASGLVAVNEQFF. The CDR3 DNA reads as TGTGCTAGTGGTTTGGTAGCCGTCAATGAGCAGTTCTTC. Supplemented by reference TRBV12-5 and TRBJ2-1, the full variable domain reads DARVTQTPRHKVTEMGQEVTMRCQPILGHNTVFWYRQTMMQGLELLAYFRNRAPLDDSGMPKDRFSAEMPDATLATLKIQPSEPRDSAVYFCASGLVAVNEQFFGPGTRLTVL.

The CDR3 nucleotides read TGCGCCAGCAGTCCCTCAAGGGGGGACCAGGTTTGGAATCAGCCCCAGCATTTT. Residues: CASSPSRGDQVWNQPQHF. The chain joins TRBV5-1 to TRBJ1-5; the D gene is possibly TRBD1 (6 bases). Germline V gene data show CDR1 as SGHRS and CDR2 as YFSETQ. The V end lost 5 bases, the J end lost 4 bases, and 25 bases lay between the germline ends. The CDR3 has 18 residues.

This clonotype has at least ten counts. This chain joins TRBV4-1 and TRBJ2-2, with D hard to call. V was shortened by 4 bases and J by 4 bases, with 10 bases between the two germline ends. The CDR3 has 14 residues. CDR1 and CDR2 from the germline V gene are MGHRA and YSYEKL. CDR3 in DNA: TGCGCCAGCAGCCTACTCTATGCCACCGGGGAGCTGTTTTTT. It translates to CASSLLYATGELFF.